Following are 29 T cell receptor beta chains from one sample sequenced in a study of CD8 T cells in ankylosing spondylitis. TCRdb called the 5' RACE reads again in MiXCR, with one record for every CDR3 protein. In the table there are 150,000 to 200,000 distinct CDR3 sequences, around a sixth of which are singletons. Sequencing was performed on blood, either unsorted or a sorted T cell fraction (not recorded which). The receptors come from a male donor aged 5 to 29 with ankylosing spondylitis or in good health (not recorded which).

This clonotype was detected ten times or more. The CDR3 bases are TGCGCCAGCGCGACAGGGGGACCCGGTCAGCCCCAGCATTTT. This encodes CASATGGPGQPQHF. The chain combines TRBV5-1 with TRBJ1-5; TRBD1 matches 9 bases. The ends lost 7 bases at V and 6 bases at J; junction bases unmatched: 8. Germline V gene sequence: CDR1 SGHRS, CDR2 YFSETQ. The CDR3 is made up of 14 amino acids.

In this sample, this clonotype turned up a few times. The genes are TRBV25-1 and TRBJ2-1; 8 bases match TRBD2. This CDR3 has 14 amino acids. The V gene's germline CDR1 is MGHDK and CDR2 SYGVNS. V lost 7 bases and J lost 7; bases outside the gene matches: 9. The CDR3 DNA reads TGTGCCAGCATCCACAGCGGGAGTCGGAATGAGCAGTTCTTC. Amino acid sequence: CASIHSGSRNEQFF.

This clonotype showed up just a few times. This chain connects TRBV7-9 to TRBJ1-1; TRBD1 agrees at 8 bases. CDR1 and CDR2 (germline): SEHNR, FQNEAQ (reference sequence). This CDR3 has 14 residues. J lost 5 bases, V lost 5 bases, and 7 bases had no gene match. The CDR3 DNA reads TGTGCCAGCAGCCCCTGGACAGGGCGAACTGAAGCTTTCTTT. Amino acids: CASSPWTGRTEAFF.

V gene TRBV20-1 combines with J gene TRBJ2-1; TRBD1 might be the D (5 bases). CDR3 length: 10 residues. Trimming took 2 bases from V and 12 from J, leaving 8 bases between them. Germline V gene data show CDR1 as DFQATT and CDR2 as SNEGSKA (reference sequence). Here the CDR3 DNA reads TGCAGTGCTAGAAGCCAGGGGCAGTTCTTC. Translated: CSARSQGQFF.

The chain links TRBV7-2 to TRBJ2-7; D is unclear. V was clipped by 1 base and J by 3 bases, with 13 bases between them. The CDR3 runs 15 residues. Germline V gene sequence: CDR1 SGHTA, CDR2 FQGNSA. The CDR3 sequence is CASSLGRGPLYEQYF. The CDR3 DNA reads TGTGCCAGCAGCTTAGGTCGCGGACCTCTCTACGAGCAGTACTTC. Using reference TRBV7-2 and TRBJ2-7 for the parts outside the CDR3, the full variable domain is GAGVSQSPSNKVTEKGKDVELRCDPISGHTALYWYRQSLGQGLEFLIYFQGNSAPDKSGLPSDRFSAERTGGSVSTLTIQRTQQEDSAVYLCASSLGRGPLYEQYFGPGTRLTVT.

This clonotype was counted at least ten times. This chain links TRBV4-1 with TRBJ2-1; D gene uncertain. The V and J ends lost 4 bases and 4 bases respectively, with 5 bases between them. CDR3 length: 12 residues. CDR1 and CDR2 from the germline V gene are MGHRA and YSYEKL. The CDR3 loop reads CASSRLYNEQFF. The CDR3 region has the DNA TGCGCCAGCAGCCGTTTATACAATGAGCAGTTCTTC.

This clonotype was observed many times. The J gene is TRBJ1-1, the V gene TRBV5-1; TRBD1 agrees at 7 bases. The CDR3 spans 16 residues. V was pared by 0 bases and J by 4 bases, with 9 bases of the junction left unmatched. The germline CDR1 and CDR2 sequences are SGHRS and YFSETQ. As DNA, the CDR3 is TGCGCCAGCAGCTTGGGTACGACAGGGCGGAGCACTGAAGCTTTCTTT. This gives the protein CASSLGTTGRSTEAFF.

This clonotype was recorded at least ten times. This chain uses TRBV28 with TRBJ1-4, with no clear D. Germline CDR1 and CDR2: MDHEN and SYDVKM. The CDR3 sequence is 14 residues long. Trimming took off 8 bases at V and 3 bases at J, with 13 bases between the two ends. CDR3 coding DNA: TGTGCCAGCCGCGGGCTGAGGGCTAATGAAAAACTGTTTTTT. Translated: CASRGLRANEKLFF.

This clonotype was seen many times. V and J are TRBV20-1 and TRBJ2-7, with TRBD2 matching over 14 bases. Germline values: CDR1 DFQATT, CDR2 SNEGSKA (reference sequence). This CDR3 is built from 16 residues. With V trimmed by 0 bases and J by 7 bases, 8 bases remained unmatched. In nucleotides, the CDR3 is TGCAGTGCTAGAGAAGATCCGGGACTAGCGGGAGTTGAGCAGTACTTC. Translating it yields CSAREDPGLAGVEQYF.

The chain carries TRBV11-3 and TRBJ2-3, with 9 bases matching TRBD2. CDR3 size: 15 residues. CDR1 and CDR2 from the germline V gene are SGHNT and YENEEA. The junction had 3 bases not matched to a gene; V was cut back by 5 bases and J by 0 bases. The CDR3 DNA reads as TGTGCCAGCAGCCGCGGGGGGGGTAGCACAGATACGCAGTATTTT. Translated: CASSRGGGSTDTQYF.

This clonotype was seen repeatedly, ten times or more. The V gene is TRBV10-3, the J gene TRBJ1-6; 9 nucleotides match TRBD1. CDR1 is ENHRY, CDR2 SYGVKD, per germline. V shed 5 bases, J shed 10 bases, and the junction held 12 bases outside the gene matches. The CDR3 covers 16 residues. CDR3 protein: CAISSTPGQGSSPLHF. DNA for the CDR3: TGTGCCATCAGTTCTACCCCGGGACAGGGAAGCTCACCCCTCCACTTT.

This clonotype was recorded at least ten times. The chain links TRBV25-1 to TRBJ1-2; perhaps TRBD1 as D (6 bases). The ends were cut back, 2 bases at V and 4 bases at J, with 14 bases in the middle. The CDR3 consists of 15 residues. CDR1 is MGHDK and CDR2 is SYGVNS in the germline V gene. The CDR3 DNA sequence: TGTGCCAGCAGTGAAGGAGGAGGGGGTTCCTATGGCTACACCTTC. This translates into CASSEGGGGSYGYTF.

A few counts support this clonotype. J is TRBJ2-7 and V is TRBV18; the D is unclear. The V gene's germline CDR1 is KGHSH and CDR2 LQKENI. Trimming took 3 bases from V and 6 from J, leaving 9 bases between them. The CDR3 length is 12 residues. CDR3 DNA: TGTGCCAGCTCACCGGCCTCCCTCGAGCAGTACTTC. It specifies CASSPASLEQYF.

Many counts were recorded for this clonotype. The rearrangement uses TRBV5-1 and TRBJ2-7; possible D gene TRBD2, 5 bases. This CDR3 has 14 amino acids. V lost 4 bases, J lost 0 bases, and 11 bases lay in between. Germline loops: CDR1 SGHRS, CDR2 YFSETQ. CDR3 protein: CASSPGLASYEQYV. DNA of the CDR3: TGCGCCAGCAGCCCCGGGCTAGCCTCCTACGAGCAGTACGTC.

This clonotype has at least ten counts. The J gene is TRBJ2-1, the V gene TRBV20-1; the D gene is possibly TRBD2 (5 bases). V lost 0 bases, J lost 4 bases, and 10 bases lay in between. Germline CDR1 DFQATT, CDR2 SNEGSKA (reference sequence). This CDR3 comprises 14 residues. CDR3 region: CSAREPSGYNEQFF. The DNA for the CDR3 is TGCAGTGCTAGAGAGCCCTCGGGGTACAATGAGCAGTTCTTC.

This clonotype was counted ten times or more. J is TRBJ2-3 and V is TRBV6-6; 13 nucleotides line up with TRBD2. CDR1 and CDR2 (germline): MNHNY, SVGAGI (reference sequence). The CDR3 covers 19 residues. V was clipped by 0 bases and J by 3 bases; unmatched bases: 9. The CDR3 nucleotides read TGTGCCAGCAGTTACTCGGTTTACGAGACTAGCGGGGGGACAGATACGCAGTATTTT. Its translation: CASSYSVYETSGGTDTQYF.

The rearrangement uses TRBV18 and TRBJ1-1; D is ambiguous. CDR1 and CDR2 (germline): KGHSH, LQKENI. Between the trimmed V and J ends, which lost 2 bases and 0 bases, there was a span of 7 bases. The CDR3 covers 14 residues. CDR3 DNA sequence: TGTGCCAGCTCACCATTCAGGATGAACACTGAAGCTTTCTTT. Translated: CASSPFRMNTEAFF.

CDR3 loop: CASTPMLRGAGYTF. Written as DNA, the CDR3 is TGTGCCAGCACCCCCATGTTGCGTGGCGCTGGCTACACCTTC. The chain recombines TRBV7-9 with TRBJ1-2; D remains unclear. Germline V CDR1 and CDR2: SEHNR, FQNEAQ (reference sequence). Trimming stripped 7 bases from V and 7 bases from J, with 19 bases between. CDR3 length equals 14 residues. Filled out from reference TRBV7-9 and TRBJ1-2, the complete variable domain reads DTGVSQNPRHKITKRGQNVTFRCDPISEHNRLYWYRQTLGQGPEFLTYFQNEAQLEKSRLLSDRFSAERPKGSFSTLEIQRTEQGDSAMYLCASTPMLRGAGYTFGSGTRLTVV.

The V gene is TRBV20-1, the J gene TRBJ1-1; D is unclear. Germline CDR1 and CDR2: DFQATT and SNEGSKA (reference sequence). The CDR3 runs to 10 residues. Trimming removed 7 bases from V and 4 bases from J, with 7 bases in between. CDR3 DNA: TGCAGTGTGTCGCGCACTGAAGCTTTCTTT. Its protein product is CSVSRTEAFF.

The genes are TRBV30 and TRBJ1-1, with D unclear. Trimming stripped 0 bases from V and 8 bases from J, with 10 bases between. The CDR3 loop spans 12 amino acids. CDR1 is GTSNPN, CDR2 SVGIG, per germline (reference sequence). The CDR3 coding sequence is TGTGCCTGGAGTGTGGTACAAAGGGAAGCTTTCTTT. It is translated as CAWSVVQREAFF.

This clonotype was seen only a few times. The V call is TRBV12-3 or TRBV12-4, the J call TRBJ2-3; 11 nucleotides line up with TRBD2. The J segment lost 0 bases and the V segment lost 4 bases, leaving 3 bases of the junction unmatched. There are 16 residues in the CDR3. CDR3: CASSWVAGGSTDTQYF. CDR3 DNA sequence: TGTGCCAGCAGTTGGGTAGCGGGAGGGAGCACAGATACGCAGTATTTT.

This clonotype was seen ten or more times. The CDR3 loop reads CASSQLGQGEETQYF. The CDR3 nucleotides read TGCGCCAGCAGCCAACTCGGACAGGGGGAGGAGACCCAGTACTTC. This rearrangement joins TRBV4-1 to TRBJ2-5; 10 bases are a match to TRBD1. The V gene end was trimmed by 2 bases and the J gene end by 5 bases; junction bases not matched to a gene: 5. The CDR3 has 15 amino acids. In germline, CDR1 is MGHRA, CDR2 YSYEKL.

This clonotype was seen ten or more times. The chain joins TRBV9 to TRBJ1-2; tentatively, D is TRBD1 (6 bases). Deletions cut 0 bases from V and 3 bases from J, with 15 bases between. The germline V gene has CDR1 SGDLS and CDR2 YYNGEE. The CDR3 has 16 amino acids. The CDR3 sequence is CASSVVGRGDDYGYTF. DNA for the CDR3: TGTGCCAGCAGCGTAGTCGGTAGGGGGGACGACTATGGCTACACCTTC.

This clonotype was counted at least ten times. J is TRBJ1-1 and V is TRBV5-1, with TRBD1 as a possible D gene (5 bases). In germline, CDR1 is SGHRS, CDR2 YFSETQ. This CDR3 comprises 14 residues. V was cut by 0 bases and J by 3 bases, with 9 bases left in between. This CDR3 reads CASSLGGEDTEAFF. The DNA for the CDR3 is TGCGCCAGCAGCTTGGGAGGGGAGGACACTGAAGCTTTCTTT. The whole variable domain, remainder taken from reference TRBV5-1 and TRBJ1-1, is KAGVTQTPRYLIKTRGQQVTLSCSPISGHRSVSWYQQTPGQGLQFLFEYFSETQRNKGNFPGRFSGRQFSNSRSEMNVSTLELGDSALYLCASSLGGEDTEAFFGQGTRLTVV.

Ten or more counts support this clonotype. J is TRBJ2-3 and V is TRBV10-3; 10 nucleotides agree with TRBD2. V lost 2 bases and J lost 4; bases outside the gene matches: 0. The CDR3 consists of 14 residues. The germline V gene encodes CDR1 ENHRY and CDR2 SYGVKD. The CDR3 loop is CAISELAGADTQYF. CDR3 bases: TGTGCCATCAGTGAGCTAGCGGGAGCAGATACGCAGTATTTT.

This clonotype was detected ten times or more. V is TRBV6-5 and J is TRBJ2-5; 10 bases map to TRBD1. The CDR3 runs 15 residues. Germline V gene data show CDR1 as MNHEY and CDR2 as SVGAGI. V was pared by 2 bases and J by 5 bases, with 5 bases of the junction left unmatched. CDR3 DNA: TGTGCCAGCAGTTACGGGGACAGGGGACTGGAGACCCAGTACTTC. Protein: CASSYGDRGLETQYF.

The chain combines TRBV29-1 with TRBJ1-1; no firm D call. The CDR3 sequence is 11 residues long. In germline, CDR1 is SQVTM, CDR2 ANQGSEA. The V end lost 3 bases, the J end lost 7 bases, and 9 bases lay between the germline ends. The CDR3 DNA is TGCAGCGTTGATCATGGCGGTGAAGCTTTCTTT. Translating it yields CSVDHGGEAFF.

This rearrangement joins TRBV5-1 to TRBJ1-1, with 11 bases lining up with TRBD1. V gave up 4 bases and J gave up 2 bases; unmatched junction bases: 7. The CDR3 runs to 16 residues. Germline V gives CDR1 SGHRS, CDR2 YFSETQ. Here the CDR3 reads CASSPGGTGGNTEAFF. CDR3 coding DNA: TGCGCCAGCAGCCCTGGGGGGACAGGGGGAAACACTGAAGCTTTCTTT.

This clonotype occurred many times. The V and J genes are TRBV10-3 and TRBJ1-1; D is uncertain. V lost 5 bases, J lost 1 base, and 8 bases lay in between. CDR3 length: 13 amino acids. Germline V gene lookup returns CDR1 ENHRY and CDR2 SYGVKD. The CDR3 region is CAISIAGNTEAFF. The CDR3 coding sequence is TGTGCCATCAGTATTGCGGGGAACACTGAAGCTTTCTTT.